This T cell receptor (beta chain) was found in a study of cytomegalovirus exposure and HLA in healthy donors. Study conclusions and caveats: Reportedly, TCR beta sequences accurately predicted HLA-A and HLA-B alleles in most subjects. With DRB1 most and HLA-C fewest, TCR association rates differed between HLA loci in a later analysis. Association with HLA alleles at 0.05 false discovery rate was found for around 17,000 TCR beta sequences in a later analysis.

This clone appeared a single time. No antigen is known for it. PCR was performed using 60 Vbeta and 13 Jbeta primers. This table comes from immunoSEQ multiplex PCR, and its TCRdb copy is limited to in-frame clones, with some not included. The data hold roughly 170,000 clones, with 80% observed a single time. V shed 6 bases and J shed 2 bases, with 11 bases lying between them. The CDR3 covers 13 residues. Per germline, CDR1 SNHLY and CDR2 FYNNEI. The J gene is TRBJ2-7, the V gene TRBV2, with D maybe TRBD1 (6 bases). Sample: PBMCs. The sequence came from a man aged 25 to 40 in good health and CMV-seropositive. CDR3: CASRDSGAYEQYF. The CDR3 DNA is TGTGCCAGCAGAGACTCAGGGGCCTACGAGCAGTACTTC.